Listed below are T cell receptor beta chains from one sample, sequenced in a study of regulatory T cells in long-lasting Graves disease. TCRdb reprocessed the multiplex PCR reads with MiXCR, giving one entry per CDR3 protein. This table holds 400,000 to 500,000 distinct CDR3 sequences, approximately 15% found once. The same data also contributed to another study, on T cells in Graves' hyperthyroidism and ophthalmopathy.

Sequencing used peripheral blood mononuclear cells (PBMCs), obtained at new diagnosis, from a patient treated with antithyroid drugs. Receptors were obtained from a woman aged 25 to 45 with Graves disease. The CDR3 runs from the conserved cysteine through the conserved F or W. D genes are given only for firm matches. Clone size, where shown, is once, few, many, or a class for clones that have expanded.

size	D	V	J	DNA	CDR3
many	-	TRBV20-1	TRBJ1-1	TGCAGTGCTCAGGGGACACAACAGGGCACTGAAGCTTTCTTT	CSAQGTQQGTEAFF
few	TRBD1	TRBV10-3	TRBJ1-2	TGTGCCATCAGAGCCGGGACAGGGGAGCGTGGCTACACCTTC	CAIRAGTGERGYTF
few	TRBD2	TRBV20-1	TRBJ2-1	TGCAGTGCTAGGGCGGGAGGGGGATACAATGAGCAGTTCTTC	CSARAGGGYNEQFF
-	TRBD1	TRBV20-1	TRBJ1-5	TGCAGTGCTTTAGACCGGGACAGACTAAATCAGCCCCAGCATTTT	CSALDRDRLNQPQHF
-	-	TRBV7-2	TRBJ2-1	TGTGCCAGCAGCTTAGCAGCCGCTCCAAACGATGAGCAGTTCTTC	CASSLAAAPNDEQFF
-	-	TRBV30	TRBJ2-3	TGTGCCTGGGCCTACACAGATACGCAGTATTTT	CAWAYTDTQYF
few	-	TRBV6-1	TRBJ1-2	TGTGCCAGCAGGGCGTTATCCGGCCATGGCTACACCTTC	CASRALSGHGYTF
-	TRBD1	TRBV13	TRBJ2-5	TGTGCCAGCAGCCTACGACAGGGGGCAGGAGAGACCCAGTACTTC	CASSLRQGAGETQYF
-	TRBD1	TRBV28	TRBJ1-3	TGTGCCAGCAGACTGGACAGGGCGAGAAACACCATATATTTT	CASRLDRARNTIYF
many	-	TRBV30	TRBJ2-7	TGTGCCTGGAACAGCGGGACAAACTCCTACGAGCAGTACTTC	CAWNSGTNSYEQYF
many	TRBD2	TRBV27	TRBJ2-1	TGTGCCAGCAGTTTATTTGTGGGGGAGGGCCCCTACAATGAGCAGTTCTTC	CASSLFVGEGPYNEQFF